These 8 T cell receptor beta chains came from one sample sequenced in a study of blood T cells in healthy people across ages. Alongside a J-beta primer mix, a sample-barcoded 5' primer served in a second PCR lasting about 7 to 11 cycles. In TCRdb, the 5' RACE reads were re-called with MiXCR into one record per CDR3 protein. The sample holds 2 million or so distinct CDR3 sequences, less than 50% seen once. The sample consisted of blood. The receptors were sampled from a woman aged 35 to 49 in good health.

CDR3 in amino acids: CASSSGQGYEKLFF. CDR3 sequence (DNA): TGTGCCAGCAGTTCGGGACAGGGGTATGAAAAACTGTTTTTT. The chain carries TRBV6-6 and TRBJ1-4; 10 positions agree with TRBD1. The CDR3 extends over 14 amino acids. Germline values: CDR1 MNHNY, CDR2 SVGAGI (reference sequence). V gave up 4 bases and J gave up 6 bases; unmatched junction bases: 2.

The V gene is TRBV27, the J gene TRBJ2-7, with 8 bases lining up with TRBD2. The CDR3 is 15 amino acids. Germline CDR1 and CDR2: MNHEY and SMNVEV (reference sequence). Germline trimming cut 6 bases from V and 8 bases from J; bases unmatched to any gene: 15. CDR3 in DNA: TGTGCCAGCAGAGCGGGACTAGACCCTTCTTACAAGCAGTACTTC. As protein: CASRAGLDPSYKQYF.

V is TRBV6-2 or TRBV6-3 and J is TRBJ2-4; 8 positions match TRBD2. V shed 1 base and J 0 bases; nucleotides not matched to a gene: 2. The CDR3 sequence is 16 residues long. In germline, CDR1 is MNHEY, CDR2 SVGEGT. CDR3 amino acids: CASSYFAGGAKNIQYF. For the CDR3, the DNA is TGTGCCAGCAGTTACTTCGCGGGGGGAGCCAAAAACATTCAGTACTTC.

This clonotype was found a few times. V usage is TRBV20-1 and J usage is TRBJ2-7; possibly TRBD1 for D (6 bases). The CDR3 consists of 13 residues. Trimming shortened V by 0 bases and J by 5 bases, and 11 bases separated the two germline ends. CDR1 and CDR2 (germline): DFQATT, SNEGSKA (reference sequence). CDR3 DNA: TGCAGTGCTAGAGACACAGGGTCGGACGAGCAGTACTTC. Translation: CSARDTGSDEQYF.

This clonotype was recorded a few times. The V call is TRBV25-1, the J call TRBJ1-2; unclear D gene. The germline V and J ends were trimmed by 10 bases and 7 bases, with 13 bases remaining between them. There are 11 residues in the CDR3. Germline CDR1 and CDR2: MGHDK and SYGVNS. The CDR3 DNA sequence: TGTGCCACCGCGGGAATCCCTGGCTACACCTTC. Encoded protein: CATAGIPGYTF.

This clonotype was recorded a few times. The chain carries TRBV5-1 and TRBJ2-3; 9 bases fit TRBD2. The J segment lost 8 bases and the V segment lost 6 bases, leaving 16 bases of the junction unmatched. The germline gives CDR1 SGHRS, CDR2 YFSETQ. This CDR3 contains 16 residues. The CDR3 is CASNPNIAGEHPTQYF. The CDR3 nucleotides are TGCGCCAGCAACCCCAATATAGCGGGGGAACACCCTACGCAGTATTTT.

This clonotype was counted between two and nine times. The genes are TRBV5-1 and TRBJ2-5; 7 nucleotides align to TRBD1. The CDR3 has 14 amino acids. Germline CDR1 and CDR2: SGHRS and YFSETQ. Trimming cost V 5 bases and J 5 bases; bases outside gene matches: 9. Here the CDR3 DNA reads TGCGCCAGCAGGCCACAGGGGCTGTGGGAGACCCAGTACTTC. This gives the protein CASRPQGLWETQYF.

V usage is TRBV28 and J usage is TRBJ2-5, with D perhaps given as TRBD1 or TRBD2 (6 bases each). Germline V gene data show CDR1 as MDHEN and CDR2 as SYDVKM. V was shortened by 2 bases and J by 2 bases, with 15 bases between the two germline ends. This CDR3 spans 16 amino acids. CDR3 sequence: CASSLRGGPLQETQYF. CDR3 sequence (DNA): TGTGCCAGCAGTTTACGTGGGGGGCCTTTACAAGAGACCCAGTACTTC.